Listed below are T cell receptor beta chains from one sample, sequenced in a study of shared clonotypes between healthy human individuals. The assay was immunoSEQ multiplex PCR, and TCRdb's table has in-frame clones only and misses some. The table lists about 490,000 clones, 79% of them singletons, with about 12% in the top ten. Sequencing input: PBMCs. The receptors here all came from a middle-aged woman in good health. Some clones in this sample may be carry-over from other donors' samples. Both conserved end residues are trimmed from each CDR3. Fields, in order: D gene, V gene, CDR3 protein. A D gene is named only where the DNA matches it firmly.

.	TRBV6-6	ASSHHGAGQGTQY
TRBD1	TRBV5-4	ASSLPLGQGNNEQF
.	TRBV21-1	AQGLAGEVTYEQY
.	TRBV5-4	ASSLGWASGGYGYT
.	TRBV10-1	ASSVPLSGRYGYT
.	TRBV7-2	ASSLETTRNSF
TRBD2	TRBV29-1	SVERTSGSPDTQY
TRBD2	TRBV4-3	ASSQDSAGGVEQY
.	TRBV28	ASSAGSQETQY
.	TRBV10-3	AISADYEQY
TRBD2	TRBV9	ASSASGSGTGELF
.	TRBV30	AWSVYPTGTGELF
TRBD2	TRBV6-4	ASSDSPSGSRETQY
.	TRBV6-1	ASSLEGNTEAF
.	TRBV18	ASSGQGQETQY
.	TRBV7-6	ASSPAFSGANVLT
.	TRBV10-3	AISEPSRTSEAF
.	TRBV2	ASSWGVQETQY
.	TRBV30	AWNRVANTEAF
.	TRBV2	ASYSVLNTEAF
.	TRBV9	ASSVEVAVSYEQY
.	TRBV28	ASRRGGETQY
TRBD1	TRBV6-6	ASSYSRGPEQY
TRBD1	TRBV4-3	ASSQAPPTGMSSYNEQF
.	TRBV18	ASTDPAETQY
.	TRBV25-1	ASSEDVGWEY
TRBD2	TRBV19	ASSMGGASSYNEQF
TRBD2	TRBV7-9	ASTTIASGSSNEQF
.	TRBV7-2	ASSPGTANEKLF
TRBD2	TRBV13	ASSLGWEGVGSYNEQF
TRBD2	TRBV9	ASSPRWSGRAMSYNEQF
.	TRBV27	ASSLSHGYTKAF
TRBD1	TRBV7-9	ASSPTSGGGLGGYT
.	TRBV28	ASSARPREPNTEAF
.	TRBV19	ASSSNRDQPQH